The TCR beta chain under discussion was sequenced for a study of blood T cells in healthy people across ages. The people who gave samples were healthy Caucasians from Russia, aged roughly 6 to 90. Points on this clonotype: Its antigen remains unknown.

Using a J-beta primer mix together with a sample-barcoded 5' primer, a second PCR was run for 7 to 11 cycles. One entry per CDR3 protein results from TCRdb running MiXCR on the 5' RACE reads. Of over 1,500,000 distinct CDR3 sequences in the sample, just under 50% were seen once. V dropped 3 bases and J dropped 6 bases, with 21 bases sitting between them. The CDR3 consists of 17 residues. The germline V gene encodes CDR1 SGHTA and CDR2 FQGNSA. Overall study results and limits: The study found more naive CD4+ cells and higher diversity in long-lived than aged donors. A roughly linear age-dependent decrease characterized TCR beta diversity per million T cells. TCR beta diversity correlated strongly with naive T cell percentage.

Sequences were obtained from blood. The TCR comes from a woman aged 40-49 years in good health. The J gene is TRBJ2-1, the V gene TRBV7-2; D may be TRBD1 or TRBD2 (6 bases each). The CDR3 loop reads CASSFSPQVTGANEQFF. Written as DNA, the CDR3 is TGTGCCAGCAGCTTTTCCCCACAGGTGACGGGGGCCAATGAGCAGTTCTTC.